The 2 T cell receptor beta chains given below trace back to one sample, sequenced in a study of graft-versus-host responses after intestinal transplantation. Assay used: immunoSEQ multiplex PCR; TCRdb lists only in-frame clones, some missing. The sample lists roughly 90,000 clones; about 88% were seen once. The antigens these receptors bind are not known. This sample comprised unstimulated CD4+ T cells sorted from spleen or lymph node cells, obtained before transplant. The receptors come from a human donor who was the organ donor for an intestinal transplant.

The CDR3 is CASSMTSGARERSQYF. The CDR3 region has the DNA TGTGCCAGTAGTATGACTAGCGGGGCCCGGGAGAGGTCCCAGTACTTC. The chain couples TRBV19 to TRBJ2-5, with 11 bases that match TRBD2. The CDR3 is 16 amino acids. Unmatched junction bases numbered 12, after V lost 3 bases and J lost 9 bases. Germline CDR1 and CDR2: LNHDA and SQIVND (reference sequence).

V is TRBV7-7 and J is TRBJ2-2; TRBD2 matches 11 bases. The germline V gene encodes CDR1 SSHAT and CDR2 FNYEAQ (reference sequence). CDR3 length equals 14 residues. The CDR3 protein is CASSASGGPGELFF. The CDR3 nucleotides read TGTGCTAGCTCGGCTAGCGGGGGGCCAGGGGAGCTGTTTTTT.